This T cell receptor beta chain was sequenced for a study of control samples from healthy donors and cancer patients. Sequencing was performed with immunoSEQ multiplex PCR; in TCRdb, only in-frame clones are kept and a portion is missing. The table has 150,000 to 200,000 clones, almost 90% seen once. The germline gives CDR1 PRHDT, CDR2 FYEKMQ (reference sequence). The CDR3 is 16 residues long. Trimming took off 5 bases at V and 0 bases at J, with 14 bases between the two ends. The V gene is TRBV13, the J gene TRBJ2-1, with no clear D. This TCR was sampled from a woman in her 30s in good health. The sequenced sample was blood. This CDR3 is CASSPTPLSSYNEQFF. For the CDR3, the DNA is TGTGCCAGCAGCCCGACGCCATTGAGCTCCTACAATGAGCAGTTCTTC.